The present T cell receptor beta chain was sequenced within a study of CD8 T cells in ankylosing spondylitis. The CDR3 runs to 12 residues. CDR1 and CDR2 (germline): SGHRS, YFSETQ. Trimming removed 4 bases at V and 8 bases at J, with 12 bases between. This clonotype appeared a few times. Antigen unknown. Preparation of TCR beta libraries was done by quantitative 5'-RACE with molecular barcodes. TCRdb ran MiXCR on the 5' RACE reads and lists one entry per CDR3 protein. Found here are around 490,000 distinct CDR3 sequences, about 5.2% of them singletons; the top ten hold approximately 3.5%. Overall study findings and caveats: Both synovial fluid and blood in reactive arthritis had previously been reported to carry some motif variants. Several highly homologous variants made up a TCR beta motif, and this motif appeared characteristic of ankylosing spondylitis blood. Reportedly, significant enrichment of disease-linked clones occurred in matched ankylosing spondylitis synovial fluid.

The receptor was derived from a male donor with ankylosing spondylitis. The chain combines TRBV5-1 with TRBJ1-1; D gene uncertain. Sequencing was carried out using blood, either unsorted or a sorted T cell fraction (not recorded which). The CDR3 DNA reads as TGCGCCAGCAGCCCCCTGTCGGGGGAAGCTTTCTTT. This translates into CASSPLSGEAFF. Combining the CDR3 with reference TRBV5-1 and TRBJ1-1 gives the whole variable domain KAGVTQTPRYLIKTRGQQVTLSCSPISGHRSVSWYQQTPGQGLQFLFEYFSETQRNKGNFPGRFSGRQFSNSRSEMNVSTLELGDSALYLCASSPLSGEAFFGQGTRLTVV.